Each of the 25 T cell receptor beta chains below was sequenced from the same sample in a study of T cell responses to AZD1222 COVID-19 vaccine. Clones were read by immunoSEQ multiplex PCR, and TCRdb kept only the in-frame ones, dropping some. The repertoire holds 250,000 to 300,000 clones, with about 94% as singletons. Here the sequenced sample was peripheral blood, taken 28 days after the second AZD1222 dose. The receptors here all came from an adult who received the AZD1222 COVID-19 vaccine.

The V gene is TRBV4-2, the J gene TRBJ2-2; perhaps D is TRBD1 or TRBD2 (5 bases each). Per germline, CDR1 LGHNA and CDR2 YNFKEQ. The length of the CDR3 is 17 residues. Trimming took 0 bases from V and 4 from J, leaving 15 bases between them. For the CDR3, the DNA is TGTGCCAGCAGCCAAGATCTAATACGGGGACGCACCGGGGAGCTGTTTTTT. This encodes CASSQDLIRGRTGELFF.

This clone was observed once. The CDR3 bases are TGCGCCAGCAGCTTTAGGACAGGGGCCGACTACGAGCAGTACTTC. Translating gives CASSFRTGADYEQYF. The gene calls are TRBV5-1 and TRBJ2-7; 9 bases align to TRBD1. Germline CDR1 and CDR2: SGHRS and YFSETQ. V trimming: 2 bases; J trimming: 3 bases; junction bases outside the gene matches: 6. The CDR3 runs to 15 residues.

The chain uses TRBV3-1 (or the pseudogene TRBV3-2) and TRBJ1-6, with 7 bases lining up with TRBD1. V was pared by 1 base and J by 5 bases, with 2 bases of the junction left unmatched. CDR1 is LGHDT and CDR2 is YNNKEL in the germline V gene (reference sequence). The CDR3 sequence is 15 residues long. The CDR3 coding sequence is TGTGCCAGCAGCCAAGGACAGGGAAATAATTCACCCCTCCACTTT. This sequence encodes CASSQGQGNNSPLHF.

The V gene is TRBV6-2 or TRBV6-3, the J gene TRBJ2-3, with D tentatively TRBD2 (6 bases). Trimming took 2 bases from V and 2 from J, leaving 17 bases between them. The V gene's germline CDR1 is MNHEY and CDR2 SVGEGT. The CDR3 has 17 amino acids. The CDR3 protein is CASSYDPLAYHTDTQYF. In nucleotides, the CDR3 is TGTGCCAGCAGTTACGATCCCCTAGCGTACCACACAGATACGCAGTATTTT.

This sequence joins TRBV15 and TRBJ2-5; the D is unclear. V lost 2 bases and J lost 2, with 12 bases in between. Germline CDR1 LNHNV, CDR2 YYDKDF (reference sequence). The CDR3 has 15 amino acids. DNA of the CDR3: TGTGCCACCAGCAGACCCGAGACGGCTCAAGAGACCCAGTACTTC. Translation: CATSRPETAQETQYF.

The rearrangement joins TRBV2 to TRBJ2-2; 8 nucleotides match TRBD1. The CDR3 has 14 residues. CDR1 is SNHLY and CDR2 is FYNNEI in the germline V gene. After removal of 7 bases from V and 4 bases from J, the junction contained 5 bases not matched to a gene. DNA for the CDR3: TGTGCCAGCACCCCGGGACAGGCCACCGGGGAGCTGTTTTTT. Translating it yields CASTPGQATGELFF.

The rearrangement links TRBV18 to TRBJ1-2; TRBD1 is a possible D gene (5 bases). V lost 3 bases and J lost 1, with 21 bases in between. Per the germline V gene, CDR1 is KGHSH and CDR2 is LQKENI. This CDR3 is built from 18 residues. The CDR3, as DNA: TGTGCCAGCTCACCCCCGGGACCCATGCCTTCCTTTAACTATGGCTACACCTTC. It specifies CASSPPGPMPSFNYGYTF.

This clone was found a few times. V usage is TRBV7-8 and J usage is TRBJ1-3, with D perhaps matching TRBD1 (5 bases). Germline V gene lookup returns CDR1 SGHVS and CDR2 FQNEAQ. This CDR3 spans 14 amino acids. The germline V and J ends were trimmed by 1 base and 2 bases, with 6 bases remaining between them. The chain's CDR3 is CASSLGGTGNTIYF. The CDR3 region has the DNA TGTGCCAGCAGCTTAGGGGGGACTGGAAACACCATATATTTT.

The CDR3 region is CASSDGLAKSTDTQYF. CDR3 nucleotide sequence: TGCGCCAGCAGCGACGGACTAGCGAAAAGCACAGATACGCAGTATTTT. This sequence joins TRBV10-2 and TRBJ2-3; 9 positions agree with TRBD2. The CDR3 has 16 amino acids. V dropped 6 bases and J dropped 0; count of bases not matched to a gene: 7. Germline lookup yields CDR1 WSHSY and CDR2 SAAADI.

The rearrangement joins TRBV15 to TRBJ1-1; D gene uncertain. Germline CDR1 LNHNV, CDR2 YYDKDF (reference sequence). The V gene lost 5 bases and the J gene lost 3 bases, with 13 bases spanning the gap. The CDR3 is 14 residues long. CDR3 sequence: CATSPGHSYTEAFF. In DNA form, the CDR3 reads TGTGCCACCAGCCCCGGCCACAGTTACACTGAAGCTTTCTTT.

This chain links TRBV2 with TRBJ2-2; no clear D. V lost 3 bases, J lost 7 bases, and 3 bases lay in between. CDR1 and CDR2 from the germline V gene are SNHLY and FYNNEI. This CDR3 has 11 amino acids. The CDR3, as DNA: TGTGCCAGCAGTGATTTCGGGGAGCTGTTTTTT. It is translated as CASSDFGELFF.

The chain employs TRBV2 and TRBJ1-6; 7 bases align to TRBD1. Looked up from germline, CDR1 is SNHLY and CDR2 is FYNNEI. The CDR3 spans 12 residues. V lost 7 bases to trimming and J lost 8 bases; unmatched junction nucleotides: 2. CDR3 in amino acids: CASTGTDSPLHF. CDR3 DNA: TGTGCCAGCACCGGGACAGATTCACCCCTCCACTTT.

V is TRBV18 and J is TRBJ1-2; D gene unclear. Germline V gene sequence: CDR1 KGHSH, CDR2 LQKENI. This CDR3 has 13 amino acids. V was shortened by 3 bases and J by 7 bases, with 12 bases between the two germline ends. The CDR3 spells CASSPGEVSGYTF. The CDR3 region has the DNA TGTGCCAGCTCACCCGGGGAGGTCAGTGGCTACACCTTC.

The rearrangement links TRBV10-3 to TRBJ2-3, with D maybe TRBD2 (5 bases). This CDR3 comprises 15 residues. The germline V gene has CDR1 ENHRY and CDR2 SYGVKD. Trimming removed 2 bases from V and 0 bases from J, with 9 bases in between. Here the CDR3 reads CAISERWESTDTQYF. CDR3 bases: TGTGCCATCAGTGAGAGGTGGGAGAGCACAGATACGCAGTATTTT.

V gene TRBV7-2 combines with J gene TRBJ1-6, with TRBD1 identical over 9 bases. Trimming at V came to 5 bases and at J to 8 bases, leaving 7 bases not matched to a gene. CDR1 and CDR2 from the germline V gene are SGHTA and FQGNSA. This CDR3 comprises 15 residues. This chain's CDR3 is CASSTRGTGYSPLHF. The CDR3 bases are TGTGCCAGCAGCACCAGGGGGACAGGGTATTCACCCCTCCACTTT.

J is TRBJ1-6 and V is TRBV3-1 (or the pseudogene TRBV3-2); TRBD1 is a possible D gene (6 bases). Germline V lookup: CDR1 LGHDT, CDR2 YNNKEL (reference sequence). This CDR3 has 15 amino acids. Trimming cost V 3 bases and J 9 bases, with 15 bases left between them. The CDR3 is CASSQNRVAGSPLHF. CDR3 DNA sequence: TGTGCCAGCAGCCAGAACAGGGTAGCGGGTTCACCCCTCCACTTT.

The rearrangement joins TRBV9 to TRBJ2-3, with 13 bases identical to TRBD2. V was clipped by 0 bases and J by 6 bases; unmatched bases: 4. The CDR3 spans 16 residues. CDR1 is SGDLS and CDR2 is YYNGEE in the germline V gene. The CDR3 sequence: CASSVGTSGGYDTQYF. DNA of the CDR3: TGTGCCAGCAGCGTAGGGACTAGCGGGGGATACGATACGCAGTATTTT.

The rearrangement uses TRBV27 and TRBJ2-3; D is perhaps TRBD1 (6 bases). V shed 3 bases and J shed 1 base, with 8 bases lying between them. The CDR3 contains 14 residues. CDR1 and CDR2 (germline): MNHEY, SMNVEV (reference sequence). CDR3 sequence: CASSFRGGTDTQYF. Here the CDR3 DNA reads TGTGCCAGCAGTTTCAGGGGCGGCACAGATACGCAGTATTTT.

This clone was picked up one time. This sequence joins TRBV6-5 and TRBJ1-1, with no clear D. V was clipped by 0 bases and J by 7 bases, with 12 bases between them. This CDR3 comprises 14 residues. Germline CDR1 reads MNHEY; CDR2 reads SVGAGI. Here the CDR3 reads CASSYSISSVEAFF. In DNA, the CDR3 is TGTGCCAGCAGTTACTCGATTTCCAGCGTTGAAGCTTTCTTT.

The chain has TRBV2 and TRBJ1-1; D not certain. V was cut by 0 bases and J by 10 bases, with 15 bases left in between. The CDR3 has 14 amino acids. Germline loops: CDR1 SNHLY, CDR2 FYNNEI. The CDR3 spells CASSEARASGRAFF. The CDR3 DNA reads TGTGCCAGCAGTGAAGCGCGGGCCAGTGGTAGAGCTTTCTTT.

This rearrangement joins TRBV28 to TRBJ1-2, with TRBD1 identical over 7 bases. The germline gives CDR1 MDHEN, CDR2 SYDVKM. The CDR3 has 14 residues. V gave up 6 bases and J gave up 5 bases; unmatched junction bases: 9. The CDR3 DNA sequence: TGTGCCAGCAGATACACAGGGGCCAGGTATGGCTACACCTTC. This sequence encodes CASRYTGARYGYTF.

CDR3 sequence (DNA): TGTGCCACCACCCTAGGACAGGGAAGTTCACCCCTCCACTTT. Protein product: CATTLGQGSSPLHF. This chain links TRBV11-2 with TRBJ1-6; the match to TRBD1 covers 8 bases. Germline assignment: CDR1 SGHAT and CDR2 FQNNGV. This CDR3 has 14 amino acids. J lost 9 bases, V lost 10 bases, and 11 bases had no gene match.

The chain uses TRBV7-9 and TRBJ1-2; D uncertain. Germline values: CDR1 SEHNR, CDR2 FQNEAQ (reference sequence). The CDR3 is 14 amino acids. V was trimmed by 2 bases and J by 4 bases, leaving 11 bases between them. CDR3 DNA sequence: TGTGCCAGCAGCTTAATGGCGGGCAGCTATGGCTACACCTTC. Its protein is CASSLMAGSYGYTF.

The V and J genes are TRBV2 and TRBJ1-1, with 7 bases identical to TRBD1. The germline V gene encodes CDR1 SNHLY and CDR2 FYNNEI. V was clipped by 11 bases and J by 6 bases; unmatched bases: 18. This CDR3 is 15 amino acids long. CDR3 in amino acids: CAGTRDSRSSAEAFF. The CDR3 coding sequence is TGTGCCGGAACCCGGGACAGTAGAAGTAGTGCTGAAGCTTTCTTT.

The chain combines TRBV7-6 with TRBJ1-2; no definite D call. The ends were cut back, 1 base at V and 2 bases at J, with 5 bases in the middle. The germline gives CDR1 SGHVS, CDR2 FNYEAQ. This CDR3 is 13 amino acids long. CDR3 in amino acids: CASSLDQNYGYTF. The CDR3 DNA reads TGTGCCAGCAGCTTAGACCAAAACTATGGCTACACCTTC.